This T cell receptor beta chain derives from a study of cytomegalovirus exposure and HLA in healthy donors. Study-wide points: Immune exposure was documented only through CMV serostatus.

V was clipped by 10 bases and J by 4 bases, with 16 bases between them. Germline CDR1 reads SEHNR; CDR2 reads FQNEAQ (reference sequence). This CDR3 contains 13 residues. Amplification used 60 Vbeta primers and 13 Jbeta primers. Only in-frame clones appear in the TCRdb table, and some are missing; sequencing was by immunoSEQ multiplex PCR. The sample records just under 150,000 clones, approximately 79% being singletons. About this clone: Its antigen is as yet unknown.

The V gene is TRBV7-9, the J gene TRBJ1-2; a weak D match, TRBD1 (6 bases). This TCR was sampled from a woman younger than 45 in good health and CMV-seronegative. The sequenced sample was PBMCs. The DNA of the CDR3 is TGTGCCACCCGCAGGGGTTCCGGCTATGGCTACACCTTC. Translated, it gives CATRRGSGYGYTF.